These 32 T cell receptor beta chains share one sample of origin, sequenced in a study of blood T cell repertoires in COVID-19. Generated by immunoSEQ multiplex PCR, the TCRdb table keeps only in-frame clones and is missing some. The sample includes fewer than 700,000 clones, 70% to 90% of them seen just once. Input material: peripheral blood. These receptors originate from a woman in her 50s with COVID-19, enrolled during active disease.

Here the CDR3 reads CASSPQDRGPGNTIYF. CDR3 sequence (DNA): TGTGCCAGCAGCCCGCAAGACAGGGGGCCAGGAAACACCATATATTTT. The genes are TRBV9 and TRBJ1-3; TRBD1 agrees at 10 bases. J was trimmed by 4 bases and V by 4 bases; bases with no gene match: 8. Germline lookup yields CDR1 SGDLS and CDR2 YYNGEE. This CDR3 is built from 16 residues.

V and J are TRBV19 and TRBJ1-1; no clear D gene. Germline V gene sequence: CDR1 LNHDA, CDR2 SQIVND (reference sequence). The CDR3 has 15 amino acids. V was pared by 5 bases and J by 1 base, with 14 bases between. This chain's CDR3 is CASSRAIAQNTEAFF. CDR3 in DNA: TGTGCCAGTAGTCGAGCGATCGCCCAGAACACTGAAGCTTTCTTT. Using reference TRBV19 and TRBJ1-1 for the parts outside the CDR3, the full variable domain is DGGITQSPKYLFRKEGQNVTLSCEQNLNHDAMYWYRQDPGQGLRLIYYSQIVNDFQKGDIAEGYSVSREKKESFPLTVTSAQKNPTAFYLCASSRAIAQNTEAFFGQGTRLTVV.

The chain employs TRBV7-9 and TRBJ2-7; a possible D gene is TRBD1 (5 bases). Germline V gene sequence: CDR1 SEHNR, CDR2 FQNEAQ (reference sequence). V was clipped by 4 bases and J by 4 bases, with 11 bases between them. The CDR3 contains 13 residues. CDR3 bases: TGTGCCAGCAGCTCCTTCCAGGGTTACGAGCAGTACTTC. It is translated as CASSSFQGYEQYF. The full variable domain, completed using reference TRBV7-9 and TRBJ2-7, is DTGVSQNPRHKITKRGQNVTFRCDPISEHNRLYWYRQTLGQGPEFLTYFQNEAQLEKSRLLSDRFSAERPKGSFSTLEIQRTEQGDSAMYLCASSSFQGYEQYFGPGTRLTVT.

The chain recombines TRBV6-5 with TRBJ1-6; 7 positions match TRBD1. This CDR3 region has 14 residues. V lost 5 bases to trimming and J lost 10 bases; unmatched junction nucleotides: 8. Germline values: CDR1 MNHEY, CDR2 SVGAGI. The chain's CDR3 is CASSTADRESPLHF. The CDR3 nucleotides read TGTGCCAGCAGTACCGCCGACAGGGAATCACCCCTCCACTTT.

This chain joins TRBV11-2 and TRBJ1-1; D is undetermined. CDR3 size: 12 residues. CDR1 SGHAT and CDR2 FQNNGV come from the germline V gene. V dropped 1 base and J dropped 10 bases, with 10 bases sitting between them. CDR3 in amino acids: CASSLVRAGAFF. The CDR3 DNA reads TGTGCCAGCAGCTTAGTGAGGGCCGGAGCTTTCTTT.

The chain uses TRBV7-7 and TRBJ2-5, with D possibly matching TRBD1 (7 bases). CDR3 length: 16 residues. Trimming shortened V by 1 base and J by 2 bases, and 14 bases separated the two germline ends. In germline, CDR1 is SSHAT, CDR2 FNYEAQ (reference sequence). Here the CDR3 DNA reads TGTGCCAGCAGCTTAGGACAGGGAGGACCACAAGAGACCCAGTACTTC. Its protein is CASSLGQGGPQETQYF.

The chain recombines TRBV19 with TRBJ1-1; 10 bases are shared with TRBD1. The germline gives CDR1 LNHDA, CDR2 SQIVND (reference sequence). V lost 6 bases, J lost 5 bases, and 3 bases stayed unmatched. The CDR3 spans 13 residues. The CDR3 coding sequence is TGTGCCAGTAGAGACAGGGGGCAAACTGAAGCTTTCTTT. This gives the protein CASRDRGQTEAFF.

The J gene is TRBJ2-1, the V gene TRBV5-6; TRBD2 matches at 10 bases. CDR1 SGHDT and CDR2 YYEEEE come from the germline V gene. This CDR3 is built from 15 residues. Losses at the gene ends were 0 bases for V and 9 bases for J; bases not matched to a gene: 6. The CDR3 protein is CASSLELAGRGEQFF. CDR3 sequence (DNA): TGTGCCAGCAGCTTGGAACTAGCGGGGAGGGGTGAGCAGTTCTTC.

The genes are TRBV24-1 and TRBJ2-3; tentative D call: TRBD1 (5 bases). The CDR3 length is 17 residues. The germline V and J ends were trimmed by 4 bases and 1 base, with 17 bases remaining between them. Germline loops: CDR1 KGHDR, CDR2 SFDVKD. The CDR3 loop reads CATSDPKGARGTDTQYF. The CDR3 coding sequence is TGTGCCACCAGTGACCCCAAAGGTGCCAGGGGCACAGATACGCAGTATTTT.

This clone appeared once. The chain recombines TRBV5-4 with TRBJ1-5, with a tentative D call TRBD1 (6 bases). Per germline, CDR1 SGHNT and CDR2 YYREEE (reference sequence). CDR3 length equals 14 residues. Trimming shortened V by 0 bases and J by 8 bases, and 12 bases separated the two germline ends. The CDR3 bases are TGTGCCAGCAGCTTGGGGGGGAAGGGGGAGCCCCAGCATTTT. This sequence encodes CASSLGGKGEPQHF.

The rearrangement links TRBV10-1 to TRBJ2-1; a possible D gene is TRBD1 (6 bases). Germline CDR1 WNHNN, CDR2 SYGVQD (reference sequence). The CDR3 has 11 residues. With 3 bases removed from V and 10 bases from J, the gap between germline ends came to 7 bases. The CDR3 reads CASSDDREQFF. CDR3 DNA sequence: TGCGCCAGCAGTGATGACAGGGAGCAGTTCTTC.

This chain links TRBV11-1 with TRBJ1-1; D is ambiguous. The V end was cut by 5 bases, the J end by 1 base, with 11 bases between. The germline gives CDR1 SGHAT, CDR2 FQDESV (reference sequence). The CDR3 runs 14 residues. The CDR3 sequence is CASSATMANTEAFF. DNA for the CDR3: TGTGCCAGCAGCGCCACCATGGCGAACACTGAAGCTTTCTTT.

CDR3 nucleotides: TGTGCCAGCAGGGATATTCATCTAGGGAACACTGAAGCTTTCTTT. This codes for CASRDIHLGNTEAFF. The V and J genes are TRBV2 and TRBJ1-1; D is ambiguous. The germline V and J ends were trimmed by 6 bases and 1 base, with 15 bases remaining between them. Germline CDR1 reads SNHLY; CDR2 reads FYNNEI. The CDR3 has 15 residues.

This chain links TRBV5-4 with TRBJ2-3; 13 nucleotides match TRBD2. There are 18 residues in the CDR3. CDR1 is SGHNT, CDR2 YYREEE, per germline (reference sequence). The junction had 14 bases not matched to a gene; V was cut back by 4 bases and J by 6 bases. CDR3 sequence reads: CASSKGTSGVFSKDTQYF. In DNA, the CDR3 is TGTGCCAGCAGCAAGGGGACTAGCGGGGTGTTTTCGAAGGATACGCAGTATTTT.

This CDR3 reads CASSPRTGSTGELFF. The CDR3 nucleotides are TGTGCCAGCAGCCCTCGGACAGGATCTACCGGGGAGCTGTTTTTT. This chain connects TRBV7-2 to TRBJ2-2; 7 bases line up with TRBD1. The CDR3 totals 15 residues. V shed 5 bases, J shed 5 bases, and the junction held 8 bases outside the gene matches. Looked up from germline, CDR1 is SGHTA and CDR2 is FQGNSA.

This rearrangement joins TRBV25-1 to TRBJ1-1; 9 nucleotides match TRBD1. The CDR3 spans 16 residues. The trim removed 6 bases at V and 1 base at J, leaving 9 bases unmatched. Germline V gene lookup returns CDR1 MGHDK and CDR2 SYGVNS. This chain's CDR3 is CASSPKNRGRNTEAFF. CDR3 coding DNA: TGTGCCAGCAGCCCCAAAAACAGGGGGCGGAACACTGAAGCTTTCTTT.

V is TRBV9 and J is TRBJ1-1, with unresolved D. The germline V gene has CDR1 SGDLS and CDR2 YYNGEE. V shed 0 bases and J shed 8 bases, with 14 bases lying between them. The CDR3 consists of 14 residues. This chain's CDR3 is CASSVGDLTREAFF. The CDR3 bases are TGTGCCAGCAGCGTAGGAGACTTGACCCGAGAAGCTTTCTTT. Full variable domain (missing parts from reference TRBV9 and TRBJ1-1): DSGVTQTPKHLITATGQRVTLRCSPRSGDLSVYWYQQSLDQGLQFLIQYYNGEERAKGNILERFSAQQFPDLHSELNLSSLELGDSALYFCASSVGDLTREAFFGQGTRLTVV.

The rearrangement uses TRBV28 and TRBJ1-4; D remains unclear. V dropped 2 bases and J dropped 7 bases, with 14 bases sitting between them. Looked up from germline, CDR1 is MDHEN and CDR2 is SYDVKM. The CDR3 extends over 15 amino acids. This CDR3 reads CASSLPGNVGEKLFF. CDR3 nucleotide sequence: TGTGCCAGCAGTTTACCCGGGAACGTCGGTGAAAAACTGTTTTTT.

V usage is TRBV19 and J usage is TRBJ1-2; 7 bases map to TRBD1. Germline loops: CDR1 LNHDA, CDR2 SQIVND (reference sequence). Trimming cost V 1 base and J 5 bases; bases outside gene matches: 10. This CDR3 region has 16 residues. The CDR3: CASSIGFEDRWYGYTF. In DNA, the CDR3 is TGTGCCAGTAGTATAGGTTTCGAGGACAGGTGGTATGGCTACACCTTC.

The chain joins TRBV25-1 to TRBJ1-2; D is ambiguous. The V gene's germline CDR1 is MGHDK and CDR2 SYGVNS. The CDR3 runs 14 residues. V shed 1 base and J shed 4 bases, with 10 bases lying between them. The CDR3 coding sequence is TGTGCCAGCAGTGAATGGGGAGGGCCCTATGGCTACACCTTC. This codes for CASSEWGGPYGYTF.

The chain combines TRBV19 with TRBJ2-5, with unresolved D. Germline lookup yields CDR1 LNHDA and CDR2 SQIVND (reference sequence). Trimming cost V 0 bases and J 3 bases, with 5 bases left between them. The CDR3 is made up of 13 amino acids. CDR3 region: CASSIDSEETQYF. The CDR3 nucleotides are TGTGCCAGTAGTATAGACTCAGAAGAGACCCAGTACTTC.

The chain links TRBV3-1 (or the pseudogene TRBV3-2) to TRBJ2-7, with 8 bases lining up with TRBD1. The germline V gene has CDR1 LGHDT and CDR2 YNNKEL (reference sequence). V lost 4 bases and J lost 6; bases outside the gene matches: 8. CDR3 size: 14 residues. This CDR3 is CASSLKGTGSEQYF. CDR3 nucleotides: TGTGCCAGCAGCCTGAAGGGGACAGGATCCGAGCAGTACTTC.

V usage is TRBV7-8 and J usage is TRBJ2-5; the match to TRBD1 covers 10 bases. V shed 5 bases and J 5 bases; nucleotides not matched to a gene: 11. Germline CDR1 reads SGHVS; CDR2 reads FQNEAQ. CDR3 size: 16 residues. The CDR3 here is CASSPRDRGLKETQYF. CDR3 coding DNA: TGTGCCAGCAGCCCACGGGACAGGGGTTTGAAGGAGACCCAGTACTTC.

There are a few counts of this clone. The chain has TRBV27 and TRBJ1-2; 9 nucleotides match TRBD1. Losses at the gene ends were 3 bases for V and 13 bases for J; bases not matched to a gene: 9. This CDR3 comprises 13 residues. Germline V CDR1 and CDR2: MNHEY, SMNVEV (reference sequence). CDR3 nucleotide sequence: TGTGCCAGCAGTTTCCGGGACAGGGATGCAGCCACCTTC. Its translation: CASSFRDRDAATF.

The CDR3 is CASSLVGNSPLHF. In nucleotides, the CDR3 is TGCGCCAGCAGCTTGGTTGGCAATTCACCCCTCCACTTT. The chain combines TRBV5-1 with TRBJ1-6; D is undetermined. V gave up 0 bases and J gave up 7 bases, with 5 bases separating them. The CDR3 totals 13 residues. CDR1 and CDR2 (germline): SGHRS, YFSETQ.

The sample holds one count of this clone. The chain couples TRBV5-1 to TRBJ2-2, with D perhaps matching TRBD2 (6 bases). This CDR3 contains 16 residues. The germline V gene has CDR1 SGHRS and CDR2 YFSETQ. Trimming took off 2 bases at V and 6 bases at J, with 17 bases between the two ends. CDR3 loop: CASSLRGGSVPGELFF. The DNA for the CDR3 is TGCGCCAGCAGCTTAAGAGGAGGGAGTGTTCCCGGGGAGCTGTTTTTT.

V is TRBV9 and J is TRBJ1-2, with unresolved D. The V end was cut by 4 bases, the J end by 0 bases, with 19 bases between. This CDR3 region has 17 residues. Germline CDR1 reads SGDLS; CDR2 reads YYNGEE. CDR3 amino acids: CASSSREQRSANYGYTF. CDR3 nucleotides: TGTGCCAGCAGCTCCCGGGAGCAACGTTCAGCTAACTATGGCTACACCTTC.

The rearrangement joins TRBV20-1 to TRBJ1-2; unclear D gene. Trimming pared 3 bases from V and 8 bases from J, leaving 13 bases between. This CDR3 is 12 amino acids long. Germline V lookup: CDR1 DFQATT, CDR2 SNEGSKA (reference sequence). The CDR3 bases are TGCAGTGCTAGTAACAATTATTACGGCTACACCTTC. Translated, it gives CSASNNYYGYTF.

The V call is TRBV19, the J call TRBJ1-2; D is unresolved. Germline V gene sequence: CDR1 LNHDA, CDR2 SQIVND (reference sequence). V lost 3 bases, J lost 2 bases, and 7 bases lay in between. The CDR3 totals 13 residues. CDR3 coding DNA: TGTGCCAGTAGTATCGTACTGAACTATGGCTACACCTTC. This gives the protein CASSIVLNYGYTF.

The chain has TRBV6-5 and TRBJ1-2; D is undetermined. Germline V lookup: CDR1 MNHEY, CDR2 SVGAGI. The CDR3 length is 15 residues. V was cut by 0 bases and J by 4 bases, with 12 bases left in between. CDR3 sequence: CASSYSGHRSYGYTF. The CDR3 nucleotides are TGTGCCAGCAGTTACTCCGGCCACAGAAGCTATGGCTACACCTTC.

V gene TRBV5-1 combines with J gene TRBJ2-5; 11 bases map to TRBD2. The junction had 8 bases not matched to a gene; V was cut back by 4 bases and J by 3 bases. CDR1 is SGHRS and CDR2 is YFSETQ in the germline V gene. The CDR3 is made up of 16 amino acids. The chain's CDR3 is CASSAGTGLAEETQYF. DNA for the CDR3: TGCGCCAGCAGCGCGGGAACGGGACTAGCGGAAGAGACCCAGTACTTC.

This chain uses TRBV5-1 with TRBJ2-1, with 8 bases lining up with TRBD1. The CDR3 is made up of 18 amino acids. The germline V gene encodes CDR1 SGHRS and CDR2 YFSETQ. V lost 2 bases and J lost 8; bases outside the gene matches: 18. CDR3 bases: TGCGCCAGCAGCTTTAGGGGTAATACAGGGGGTGTCCTCGATGAGCAGTTCTTC. This codes for CASSFRGNTGGVLDEQFF.